The 14 T cell receptor beta chains below were found in one sample sequenced in a study of CD8 T cells in ankylosing spondylitis. TCRdb independently ran MiXCR on the 5' RACE reads; one entry per CDR3 protein. The sample shows around 160,000 distinct CDR3 sequences, roughly 11% of them seen only once. Source material: blood, either unsorted or a sorted T cell fraction (not recorded which). All receptors derive from a male donor with ankylosing spondylitis or in good health (not recorded which).

This clonotype has ten or more counts. V gene TRBV27 combines with J gene TRBJ2-6; no firm D call. Germline CDR1 is MNHEY and CDR2 is SMNVEV (reference sequence). The CDR3 consists of 15 residues. Deletions cut 5 bases from V and 0 bases from J, with 8 bases between. The CDR3 here is CASSPFNSGANVLTF. The CDR3 DNA is TGTGCCAGCAGTCCGTTCAACTCTGGGGCCAACGTCCTGACTTTC. Combining the CDR3 with reference TRBV27 and TRBJ2-6 gives the whole variable domain EAQVTQNPRYLITVTGKKLTVTCSQNMNHEYMSWYRQDPGLGLRQIYYSMNVEVTDKGDVPEGYKVSRKEKRNFPLILESPSPNQTSLYFCASSPFNSGANVLTFGAGSRLTVL.

The rearrangement links TRBV7-6 to TRBJ2-2; a weak D match, TRBD2 (7 bases). The length of the CDR3 is 15 residues. Germline V gene data show CDR1 as SGHVS and CDR2 as FNYEAQ. The V end lost 10 bases, the J end lost 3 bases, and 18 bases lay between the germline ends. The CDR3 DNA is TGTGCCACCACCAAGGGGGGGGCTTACACCGGGGAGCTGTTTTTT. It translates to CATTKGGAYTGELFF.

The rearrangement uses TRBV24-1 and TRBJ2-1, with 7 bases identical to TRBD1. Trimming took 2 bases from V and 12 from J; bases not matched to a gene: 12. CDR3 length equals 15 residues. The germline V gene has CDR1 KGHDR and CDR2 SFDVKD. In DNA, the CDR3 is TGTGCCACCAGTGATTCCTCAGGGGGTGACAAGGTGCAGTTCTTC. This translates into CATSDSSGGDKVQFF.

This clonotype occurred many times. The chain joins TRBV7-8 to TRBJ2-3; 8 bases are a match to TRBD2. CDR1 and CDR2 (germline): SGHVS, FQNEAQ. CDR3 length: 15 amino acids. V lost 3 bases to trimming and J lost 5 bases; unmatched junction nucleotides: 7. The DNA for the CDR3 is TGTGCCAGCAGCTTGTTGGGGGCGGGGGGAGATACGCAGTATTTT. As protein: CASSLLGAGGDTQYF.

This clonotype came up a few times. This chain links TRBV7-2 with TRBJ2-1; a possible D gene is TRBD2 (5 bases). There are 15 residues in the CDR3. Germline CDR1 is SGHTA and CDR2 is FQGNSA. Trimming shortened V by 2 bases and J by 7 bases, and 15 bases separated the two germline ends. The CDR3, as DNA: TGTGCCAGCAGCTTAACTAGTGGGTCTTGGAATGAGCAGTTCTTC. Residues: CASSLTSGSWNEQFF.

The rearrangement links TRBV7-2 to TRBJ2-5, with D possibly matching TRBD1 (5 bases). CDR1 SGHTA and CDR2 FQGNSA come from the germline V gene. V gave up 1 base and J gave up 5 bases, with 14 bases separating them. There are 15 residues in the CDR3. Written as DNA, the CDR3 is TGTGCCAGCAGCTTAGGGGGCAGGGCCGAGGAGACCCAGTACTTC. This translates into CASSLGGRAEETQYF.

In this sample, this clonotype turned up many times. The rearrangement joins TRBV5-1 to TRBJ2-3, with 9 nucleotides matching TRBD1. V lost 0 bases to trimming and J lost 3 bases; unmatched junction nucleotides: 5. From germline, CDR1 is SGHRS and CDR2 YFSETQ. The CDR3 has 16 residues. CDR3 region: CASSLDGQGSTDTQYF. CDR3 in DNA: TGCGCCAGCAGCTTGGATGGACAGGGGTCGACAGATACGCAGTATTTT.

The V gene is TRBV19, the J gene TRBJ2-5, with 7 bases matching TRBD2. The CDR3 contains 18 residues. V was pared by 3 bases and J by 0 bases, with 13 bases of the junction left unmatched. Germline CDR1 reads LNHDA; CDR2 reads SQIVND (reference sequence). CDR3 DNA: TGTGCCAGTAGTATCTTCGCGGGAGACCTTTTGTACCAAGAGACCCAGTACTTC. Translating it yields CASSIFAGDLLYQETQYF.

This clonotype was seen many times. In DNA, the CDR3 is TGTGCCACCAGTGACCCGACCGGGCCGAATGAGCAGTTCTTC. Its translation is CATSDPTGPNEQFF. This sequence joins TRBV24-1 and TRBJ2-1; no reliable D call. The germline V gene encodes CDR1 KGHDR and CDR2 SFDVKD. This CDR3 has 14 amino acids. The V and J ends lost 4 bases and 7 bases respectively, with 13 bases between them.

In the case of this clonotype: A much larger clone differs by one base, so this may be a read error. The V and J genes are TRBV5-1 and TRBJ2-5; TRBD1 matches 8 bases. In germline, CDR1 is SGHRS, CDR2 YFSETQ. The CDR3 covers 15 residues. The V segment lost 5 bases and the J segment 9 bases; nucleotides outside the gene matches: 15. This chain's CDR3 is CASSPGQGLSESQYF. The CDR3 coding sequence is TGCGCCAGCAGTCCAGGACAGGGACTTAGTGAGTCCCAGTACTTC.

This clonotype was detected many times. J is TRBJ2-2 and V is TRBV20-1; D possibly corresponds to TRBD1 (6 bases). The CDR3 extends over 16 amino acids. The germline V gene has CDR1 DFQATT and CDR2 SNEGSKA (reference sequence). Between the trimmed V and J ends, which lost 1 base and 5 bases, there was a span of 17 bases. In DNA form, the CDR3 reads TGCAGTGCTAGAGTAGGGGGAGTGGGGTGGACCGGGGAGCTGTTTTTT. This gives the protein CSARVGGVGWTGELFF.

Regarding this clonotype: This may come from a read error, since a much larger clone is one base off. The CDR3: CASSLRGGPSEEAQYF. As DNA, the CDR3 is TGTGCCAGCAGCTTAAGAGGGGGGCCTTCGGAGGAGGCCCAGTACTTC. V and J are TRBV13 and TRBJ2-5; perhaps D is TRBD1 or TRBD2 (6 bases each). The CDR3 has 16 residues. The V end lost 2 bases, the J end lost 9 bases, and 22 bases lay between the germline ends. The germline V gene encodes CDR1 PRHDT and CDR2 FYEKMQ (reference sequence).

V and J are TRBV6-1 and TRBJ1-1; a possible D gene is TRBD1 (5 bases). Germline CDR1 is MNHNS and CDR2 is SASEGT. CDR3 length equals 15 residues. Between the trimmed V and J ends, which lost 5 bases and 3 bases, there was a span of 16 bases. This chain's CDR3 is CASSTSPKGDTEAFF. The CDR3 DNA is TGTGCCAGCAGTACTAGCCCTAAAGGGGACACTGAAGCTTTCTTT.

Ten or more counts support this clonotype. The gene calls are TRBV11-2 and TRBJ1-2, with D perhaps TRBD1 (5 bases). Germline CDR1 reads SGHAT; CDR2 reads FQNNGV. The CDR3 consists of 15 residues. The V end was cut by 1 base, the J end by 4 bases, with 13 bases between. The DNA for the CDR3 is TGTGCCAGCAGCTTAGGGCCCCAGGGATCCTATGGCTACACCTTC. This translates into CASSLGPQGSYGYTF.